The present entry profiles one T cell receptor (beta chain) with its context. Antigen: not known. The data belong to a study of cytomegalovirus exposure and HLA in healthy donors. J gave up 4 bases and V 0 bases, and 5 bases lay outside the gene matches. CDR3 length: 15 residues. The germline CDR1 and CDR2 sequences are LGHNA and YNFKEQ. Findings of the study overall: The study carried out a later analysis of TCR beta sequences. It associated some 18,000 of them with specific HLA alleles at a false discovery rate of 0.05.

It was with 60 Vbeta and 13 Jbeta primers that the PCR ran. The method was immunoSEQ multiplex PCR; TCRdb's version includes in-frame clones alone and lacks a portion of them. Of about 120,000 clones listed, 81% are singletons. Sequenced input: PBMCs. The rearrangement links TRBV4-2 to TRBJ2-7; 8 bases align to TRBD2. This clonotype was obtained from a woman aged 40 to 50 in good health and CMV-seronegative. The CDR3 region is CASSQESTGGYEQYF. As DNA, the CDR3 is TGTGCCAGCAGCCAAGAATCCACGGGAGGGTACGAGCAGTACTTC.